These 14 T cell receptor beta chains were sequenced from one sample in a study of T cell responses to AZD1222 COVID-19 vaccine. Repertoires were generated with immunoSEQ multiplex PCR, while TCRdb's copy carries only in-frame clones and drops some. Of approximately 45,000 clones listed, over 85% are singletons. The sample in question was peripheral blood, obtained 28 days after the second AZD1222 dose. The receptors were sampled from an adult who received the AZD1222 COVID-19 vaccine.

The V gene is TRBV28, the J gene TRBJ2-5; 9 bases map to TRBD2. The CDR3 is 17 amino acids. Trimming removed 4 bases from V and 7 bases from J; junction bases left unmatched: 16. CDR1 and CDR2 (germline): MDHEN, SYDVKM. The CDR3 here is CASSSSSAGGGPRTQYF. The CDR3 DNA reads TGTGCCAGCAGTTCCTCCTCGGCGGGAGGGGGCCCAAGGACCCAGTACTTC.

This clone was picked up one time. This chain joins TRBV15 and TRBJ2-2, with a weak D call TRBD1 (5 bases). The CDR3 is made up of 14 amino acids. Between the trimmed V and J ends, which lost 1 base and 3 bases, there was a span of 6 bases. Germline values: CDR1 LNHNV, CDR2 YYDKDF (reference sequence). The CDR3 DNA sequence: TGTGCCACCAGCAGAGCCAGGGACACCGGGGAGCTGTTTTTT. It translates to CATSRARDTGELFF.

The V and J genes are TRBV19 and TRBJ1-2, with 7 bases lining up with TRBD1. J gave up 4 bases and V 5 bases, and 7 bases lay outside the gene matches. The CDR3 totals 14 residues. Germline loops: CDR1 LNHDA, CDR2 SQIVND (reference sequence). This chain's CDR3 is CASSPTGVGYGYTF. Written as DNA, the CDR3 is TGTGCCAGTAGTCCAACAGGGGTGGGCTATGGCTACACCTTC.

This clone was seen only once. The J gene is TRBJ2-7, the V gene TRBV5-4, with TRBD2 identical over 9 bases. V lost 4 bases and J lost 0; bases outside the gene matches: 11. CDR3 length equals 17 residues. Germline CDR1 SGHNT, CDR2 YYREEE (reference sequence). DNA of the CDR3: TGTGCCAGCAGCGGCGGGAGGGGCGCGACCAGCTCCTACGAGCAGTACTTC. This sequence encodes CASSGGRGATSSYEQYF.

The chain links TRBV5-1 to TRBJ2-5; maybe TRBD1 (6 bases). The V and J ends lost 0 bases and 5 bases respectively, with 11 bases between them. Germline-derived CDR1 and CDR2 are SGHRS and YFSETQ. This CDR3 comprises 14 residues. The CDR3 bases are TGCGCCAGCAGCTTGGCCCCAGGGGACGAGACCCAGTACTTC. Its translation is CASSLAPGDETQYF.

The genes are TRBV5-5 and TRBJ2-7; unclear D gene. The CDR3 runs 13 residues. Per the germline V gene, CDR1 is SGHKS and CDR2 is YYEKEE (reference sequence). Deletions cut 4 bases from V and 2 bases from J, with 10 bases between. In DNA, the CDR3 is TGTGCCAGCAGCCCCCCTAGGGCCTACGAGCAGTACTTC. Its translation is CASSPPRAYEQYF.

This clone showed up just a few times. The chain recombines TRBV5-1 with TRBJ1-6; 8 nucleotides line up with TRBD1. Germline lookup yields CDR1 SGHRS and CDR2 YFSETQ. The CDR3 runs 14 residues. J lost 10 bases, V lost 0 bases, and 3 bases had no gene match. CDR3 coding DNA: TGCGCCAGCAGCTTGGAGTCAGGGGGCTCACCCCTCCACTTT. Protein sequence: CASSLESGGSPLHF.

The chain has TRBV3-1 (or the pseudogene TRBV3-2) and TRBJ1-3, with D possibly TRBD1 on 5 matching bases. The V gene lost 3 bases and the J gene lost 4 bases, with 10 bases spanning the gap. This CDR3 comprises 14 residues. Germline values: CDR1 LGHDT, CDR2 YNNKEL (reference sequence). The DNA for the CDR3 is TGTGCCAGCAGCCAGCGAGACAGCGGAAACACCATATATTTT. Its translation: CASSQRDSGNTIYF.

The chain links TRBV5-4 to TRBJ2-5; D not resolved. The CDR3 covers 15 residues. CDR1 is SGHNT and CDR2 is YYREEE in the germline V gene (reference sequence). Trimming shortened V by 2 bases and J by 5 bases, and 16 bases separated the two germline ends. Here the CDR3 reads CASSLVIGGRETQYF. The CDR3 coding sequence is TGTGCCAGCAGCTTAGTTATTGGTGGCAGGGAGACCCAGTACTTC.

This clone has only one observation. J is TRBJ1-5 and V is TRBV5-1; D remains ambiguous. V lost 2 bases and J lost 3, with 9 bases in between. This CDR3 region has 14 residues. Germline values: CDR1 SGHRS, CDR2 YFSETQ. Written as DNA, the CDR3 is TGCGCCAGCAGCTTCGAGGGAAACAATCAGCCCCAGCATTTT. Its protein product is CASSFEGNNQPQHF.

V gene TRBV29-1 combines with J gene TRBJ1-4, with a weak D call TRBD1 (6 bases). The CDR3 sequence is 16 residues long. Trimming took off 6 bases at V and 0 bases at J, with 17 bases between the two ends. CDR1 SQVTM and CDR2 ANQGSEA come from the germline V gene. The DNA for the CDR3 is TGCAGCGTCGAATTGACAGGCCCAGCAACTAATGAAAAACTGTTTTTT. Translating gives CSVELTGPATNEKLFF.

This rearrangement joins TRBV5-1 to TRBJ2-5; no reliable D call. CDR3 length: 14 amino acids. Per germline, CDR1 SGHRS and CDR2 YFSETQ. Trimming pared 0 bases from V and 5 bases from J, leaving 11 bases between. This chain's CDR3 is CASSLGMVRETQYF. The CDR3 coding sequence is TGCGCCAGCAGCTTGGGTATGGTGAGGGAGACCCAGTACTTC.

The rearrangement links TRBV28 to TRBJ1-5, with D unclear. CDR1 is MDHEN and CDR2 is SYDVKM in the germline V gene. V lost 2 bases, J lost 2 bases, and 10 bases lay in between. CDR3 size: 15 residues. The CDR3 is CASSLEGGGNQPQHF. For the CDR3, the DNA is TGTGCCAGCAGTTTAGAAGGAGGAGGCAATCAGCCCCAGCATTTT.

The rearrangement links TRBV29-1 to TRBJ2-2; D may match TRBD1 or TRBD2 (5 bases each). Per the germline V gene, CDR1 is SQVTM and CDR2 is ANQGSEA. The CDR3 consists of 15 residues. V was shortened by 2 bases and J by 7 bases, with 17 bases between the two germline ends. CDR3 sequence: CSVEPFGGSGGELFF. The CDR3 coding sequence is TGCAGCGTTGAACCCTTTGGGGGTTCGGGCGGGGAGCTGTTTTTT.